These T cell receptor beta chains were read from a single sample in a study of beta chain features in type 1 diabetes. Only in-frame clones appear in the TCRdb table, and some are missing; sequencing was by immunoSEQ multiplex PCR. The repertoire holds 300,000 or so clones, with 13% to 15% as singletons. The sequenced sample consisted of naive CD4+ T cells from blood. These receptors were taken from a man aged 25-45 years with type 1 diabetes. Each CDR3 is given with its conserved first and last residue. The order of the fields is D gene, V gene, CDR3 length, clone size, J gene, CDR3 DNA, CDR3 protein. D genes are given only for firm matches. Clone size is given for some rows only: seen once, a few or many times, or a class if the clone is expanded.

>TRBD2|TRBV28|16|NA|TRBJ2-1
TGTGCCAGCACCAGACTAGCGGGAGATAGCTACAATGAGCAGTTCTTC
CASTRLAGDSYNEQFF
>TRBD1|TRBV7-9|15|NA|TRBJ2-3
TGTGCCAGCAGCCCTGGGACAGGGGGCACAGATACGCAGTATTTT
CASSPGTGGTDTQYF
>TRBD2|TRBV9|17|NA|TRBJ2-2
TGTGCCAGCAGCGTAATAAGCGGGAGTGTTGGTTCCGGGGAGCTGTTTTTT
CASSVISGSVGSGELFF
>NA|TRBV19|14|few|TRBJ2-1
TGTGCCAGTAGGCCTAGTAGCTCCTACAATGAGCAGTTCTTC
CASRPSSSYNEQFF
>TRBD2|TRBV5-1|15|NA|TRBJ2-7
TGCGCCAGCAGCAGGGAGGGAGACCTTCTATACGAGCAGTACTTC
CASSREGDLLYEQYF
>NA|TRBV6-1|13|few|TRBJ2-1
TGTGCCAGCTCCGGGACTTCCTACAATGAGCAGTTCTTC
CASSGTSYNEQFF
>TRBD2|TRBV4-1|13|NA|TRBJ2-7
TGCGCCAGCAGTAAGGGACTAGCAAACGAGCAGTACTTC
CASSKGLANEQYF
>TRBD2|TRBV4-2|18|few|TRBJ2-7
TGTGCCAGCAGCCGCATACTAGCGGGAGGATCCCAATCCTACGAGCAGTACTTC
CASSRILAGGSQSYEQYF
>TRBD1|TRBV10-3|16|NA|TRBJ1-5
TGTGCCATCAGTGAGTCCGGGACAGGCAACAATCAGCCCCAGCATTTT
CAISESGTGNNQPQHF
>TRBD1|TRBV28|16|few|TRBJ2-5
TGTGCCAGCAGTTTATGGGCGACAGGGATCAAAGAGACCCAGTACTTC
CASSLWATGIKETQYF
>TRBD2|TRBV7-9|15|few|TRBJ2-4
TGTGCCAGCAGCTCCGCCGGGACTAGCGGAAACATTCAGTACTTC
CASSSAGTSGNIQYF
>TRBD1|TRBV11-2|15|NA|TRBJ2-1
TGTGCCAGCAGCGGACAGGTCCGCTCCTACAATGAGCAGTTCTTC
CASSGQVRSYNEQFF
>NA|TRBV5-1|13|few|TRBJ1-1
TGCGCCAGCAGCTTGGGAGGTGGGACTGAAGCTTTCTTT
CASSLGGGTEAFF
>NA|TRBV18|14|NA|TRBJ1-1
TGTGCCAGCTCACAAAGGATTGGGGCAACTGAAGCTTTCTTT
CASSQRIGATEAFF
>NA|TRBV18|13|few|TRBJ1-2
TGTGCCAGCTCACAAACAGCTAACTATGGCTACACCTTC
CASSQTANYGYTF
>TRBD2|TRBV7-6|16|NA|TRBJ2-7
TGTGCCAGCAGCTTAGGGGGAGCGGGAACGACCTACGAGCAGTACTTC
CASSLGGAGTTYEQYF
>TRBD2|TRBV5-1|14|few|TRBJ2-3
TGCGCCAGCAGGCCCCAGCGGGAGTTAGATACGCAGTATTTT
CASRPQRELDTQYF
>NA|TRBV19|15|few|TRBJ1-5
TGTGCCAGTAGTGGGGGCAGGGGAAGGAATCAGCCCCAGCATTTT
CASSGGRGRNQPQHF
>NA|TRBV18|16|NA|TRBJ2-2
TGTGCCAGCTCACCAACGGTCTTCGCGGGCACCGGGGAGCTGTTTTTT
CASSPTVFAGTGELFF
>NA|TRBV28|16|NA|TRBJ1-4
TGTGCCAGCAGTCCCTGGGGCGACGGTCATAATGAAAAACTGTTTTTT
CASSPWGDGHNEKLFF
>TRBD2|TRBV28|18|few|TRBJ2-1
TGTGCCAGCAGGGGGACTAGCGGGAGGGCCAGCCCCTACAATGAGCAGTTCTTC
CASRGTSGRASPYNEQFF
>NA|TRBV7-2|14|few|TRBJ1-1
TGTGCCAGCAGCTTAGGGGGCGAGAACACTGAAGCTTTCTTT
CASSLGGENTEAFF
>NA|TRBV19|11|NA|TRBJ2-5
TGTGCCAGTAGTACTCAAGAGACCCAGTACTTC
CASSTQETQYF
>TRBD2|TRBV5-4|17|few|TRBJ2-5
TGTGCCAGCAGCCAAGACAGGGCTAGCGGGAGAGGAGAGACCCAGTACTTC
CASSQDRASGRGETQYF
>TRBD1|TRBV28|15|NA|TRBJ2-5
TGTGCCAGCAGTATCGGGACAGTTAGACAAGAGACCCAGTACTTC
CASSIGTVRQETQYF
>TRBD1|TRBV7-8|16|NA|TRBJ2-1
TGTGCCAGCAGCCTAAGGACAGGTCACTCCTACAATGAGCAGTTCTTC
CASSLRTGHSYNEQFF
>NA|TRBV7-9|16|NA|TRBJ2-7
TGTGCCAGCAGCTTAGGGGATAGCGGCAAGACCTACGAGCAGTACTTC
CASSLGDSGKTYEQYF
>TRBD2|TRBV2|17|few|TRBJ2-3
TGTGCCAGCAGATACCCTAGCGGGAGTCCTTACACAGATACGCAGTATTTT
CASRYPSGSPYTDTQYF
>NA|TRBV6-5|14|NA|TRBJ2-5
TGTGCCAGCAGCCCCAGGGGAGGGCGGGAGACCCAGTACTTC
CASSPRGGRETQYF
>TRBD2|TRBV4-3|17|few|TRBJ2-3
TGCGCCAGCAGCCTCGGACTAGCGGGAGGAGGTACAGATACGCAGTATTTT
CASSLGLAGGGTDTQYF
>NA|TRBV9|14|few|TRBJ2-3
TGTGCCAGCAGCGTAGGTATAGCACCAGATACGCAGTATTTT
CASSVGIAPDTQYF
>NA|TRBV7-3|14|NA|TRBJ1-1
TGTGCCAGCAGCTTTGGGGGCGCGGGCACTGAAGCTTTCTTT
CASSFGGAGTEAFF
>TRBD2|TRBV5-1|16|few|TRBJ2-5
TGCGCCAGCAGCCCGGGGGGGCAGGGGCCCCAAGAGACCCAGTACTTC
CASSPGGQGPQETQYF
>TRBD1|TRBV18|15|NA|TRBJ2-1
TGTGCCAGCTCCCAAACCGGGGACAGTTACAATGAGCAGTTCTTC
CASSQTGDSYNEQFF
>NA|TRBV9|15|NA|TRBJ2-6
TGTGCCAGCAGCCCTCTTGGCCCTGGGGCCAACGTCCTGACTTTC
CASSPLGPGANVLTF
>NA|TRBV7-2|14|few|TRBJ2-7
TGTGCCAGCAGCTTACTTCCCAGCTCCTACGAGCAGTACTTC
CASSLLPSSYEQYF
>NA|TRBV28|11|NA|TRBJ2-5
TGTGCCAGCAGAGACGCCCGGGCCCAGTACTTC
CASRDARAQYF
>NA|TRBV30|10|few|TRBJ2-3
TGTGCCGGCATCACAGATACGCAGTATTTT
CAGITDTQYF
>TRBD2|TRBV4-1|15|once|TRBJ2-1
TGCGCCAGCAGCCAAGGTAGCGGGGCCCGCAATGAGCAGTTCTTC
CASSQGSGARNEQFF
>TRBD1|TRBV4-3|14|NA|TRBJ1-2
TGCGCCAGCAGCCAAGATTGGACAGGGACTGGCTACACCTTC
CASSQDWTGTGYTF
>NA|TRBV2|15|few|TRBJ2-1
TGTGCCAGCAGCTCAAGCTGGGGAGTACTGGGTGAGCAGTTCTTC
CASSSSWGVLGEQFF
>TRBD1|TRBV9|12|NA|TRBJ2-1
TGTGCCAGCAGCGAGACAGGGAATGAGCAGTTCTTC
CASSETGNEQFF
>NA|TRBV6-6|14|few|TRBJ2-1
TGTGCCAGCAGTGTCGAGAGCTCCTACAATGAGCAGTTCTTC
CASSVESSYNEQFF
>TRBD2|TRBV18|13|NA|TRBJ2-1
TGTGCCAGCTCACCTCCGGGACTAGCTGAGCAGTTCTTC
CASSPPGLAEQFF
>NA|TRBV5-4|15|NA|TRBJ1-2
TGTGCCAGCAGCCCACGCGTCGGGGGTAGCTATGGCTACACCTTC
CASSPRVGGSYGYTF
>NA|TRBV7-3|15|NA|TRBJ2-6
TGTGCCAGCAGCTTGTCAGGGTCCGGGGCCAACGTCCTGACTTTC
CASSLSGSGANVLTF
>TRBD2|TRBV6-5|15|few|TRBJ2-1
TGTGCCAGCAGAACGACTAGCGGGAGGACCACTGAGCAGTTCTTC
CASRTTSGRTTEQFF
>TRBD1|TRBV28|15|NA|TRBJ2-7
TGTGCCAGCAGTTCCGCCGGGACAGGGCTCCACGAGCAGTACTTC
CASSSAGTGLHEQYF
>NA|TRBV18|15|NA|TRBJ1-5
TGTGCCAGCTCACCTCAACAGGGTGCCAATCAGCCCCAGCATTTT
CASSPQQGANQPQHF
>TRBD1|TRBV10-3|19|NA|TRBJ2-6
TGTGCCATCAGTGCAACCGTGGACAGGAACCTCCCTGGGGCCAACGTCCTGACTTTC
CAISATVDRNLPGANVLTF
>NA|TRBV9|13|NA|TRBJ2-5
TGTGCCAGCAGCGTAGTGGAGACGGAGACCCAGTACTTC
CASSVVETETQYF
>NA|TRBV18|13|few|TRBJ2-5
TGTGCCAGCTCACCCCCCGGGGAAGAGACCCAGTACTTC
CASSPPGEETQYF
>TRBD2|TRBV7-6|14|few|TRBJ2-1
TGTGCCAGCAGCTTGGGACTAGCGGGAGGGCTTCAGTTCTTC
CASSLGLAGGLQFF
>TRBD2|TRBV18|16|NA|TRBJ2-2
TGTGCCAGCTCCTACAGGACTAGGACGAACACCGGGGAGCTGTTTTTT
CASSYRTRTNTGELFF
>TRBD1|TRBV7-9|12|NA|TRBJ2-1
TGTGCCAGCAGCTATGAGACAGGGGGCGAGTTCTTC
CASSYETGGEFF
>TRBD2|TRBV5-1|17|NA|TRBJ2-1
TGCGCCAGCAGGCTCGGTTCATTGCGGGAGCTCTACAATGAGCAGTTCTTC
CASRLGSLRELYNEQFF
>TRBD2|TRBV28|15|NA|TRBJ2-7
TGTGCCAGCAGTCCAACTAGCGGGGGAATCTACGAGCAGTACTTC
CASSPTSGGIYEQYF